The 15 T cell receptor beta chains listed next were all sequenced from one sample in a study of blood T cell repertoires in COVID-19. TCRdb keeps only in-frame clones here, not all; method: immunoSEQ multiplex PCR. The sample shows more than 150,000 clones, approximately 84% of them seen only once. The material sequenced was peripheral blood. All receptors come from a man between 18 and 35 years old with active or convalescent COVID-19.

This chain connects TRBV6-5 to TRBJ2-2; 7 bases line up with TRBD1. The germline gives CDR1 MNHEY, CDR2 SVGAGI. Trimming cost V 5 bases and J 1 base; bases outside gene matches: 1. There are 14 residues in the CDR3. CDR3 region: CASSNRGNTGELFF. The CDR3 DNA follows: TGTGCCAGCAGTAACAGGGGGAACACCGGGGAGCTGTTTTTT.

The chain links TRBV19 to TRBJ1-5; 7 nucleotides align to TRBD1. Germline V gives CDR1 LNHDA, CDR2 SQIVND (reference sequence). V lost 6 bases and J lost 5; bases outside the gene matches: 4. The CDR3 has 13 residues. The CDR3 here is CASSRQGDQPQHF. CDR3 bases: TGTGCCAGTAGCCGACAGGGAGATCAGCCCCAGCATTTT.

V and J are TRBV11-2 and TRBJ1-1; no clear D gene. The ends were cut back, 3 bases at V and 8 bases at J, with 13 bases in the middle. Germline CDR1 and CDR2: SGHAT and FQNNGV. The CDR3 has 13 amino acids. The CDR3 DNA is TGTGCCAGCAGCTTTTCGGGTGGAAGGGAAGCTTTCTTT. Protein: CASSFSGGREAFF.

The chain recombines TRBV21-1 with TRBJ2-5; TRBD1 is the table's D call, not checked against the DNA. TRBV21-1 is deemed a pseudogene. CDR3 size: 14 residues. This chain's CDR3 is CASSKDQGQETQYF. The CDR3 bases are TGTGCCAGCAGCAAAGACCAGGGGCAAGAGACCCAGTACTTC.

The gene calls are TRBV15 and TRBJ2-1, with TRBD2 matching 11 bases. Trimming removed 2 bases from V and 0 bases from J; junction bases left unmatched: 15. CDR1 is LNHNV, CDR2 YYDKDF, per germline (reference sequence). The CDR3 spans 21 residues. The DNA of the CDR3 is TGTGCCACCAGCAGATACACCCCCAGGACTAGCGGGCGTAGCTCCTACAATGAGCAGTTCTTC. Amino acid sequence: CATSRYTPRTSGRSSYNEQFF.

The chain uses TRBV2 and TRBJ2-1; TRBD2 matches 14 bases. Germline CDR1 and CDR2: SNHLY and FYNNEI. After removal of 4 bases from V and 2 bases from J, the junction contained 25 bases not matched to a gene. CDR3 length equals 24 residues. As DNA, the CDR3 is TGTGCCAGCAGTGGAGAATCTAAGCGGGGCATTGTGGGGACTAGCGGGGGCCCCTACAATGAGCAGTTCTTC. It is translated as CASSGESKRGIVGTSGGPYNEQFF.

This clone was observed at least ten times. This chain joins TRBV19 and TRBJ1-5; 8 nucleotides line up with TRBD1. Germline V gives CDR1 LNHDA, CDR2 SQIVND (reference sequence). With V trimmed by 5 bases and J by 0 bases, 12 bases remained unmatched. This CDR3 contains 18 residues. The CDR3 protein is CASSARTGWGNSNQPQHF. The CDR3 DNA is TGTGCCAGTAGTGCCCGGACAGGGTGGGGGAATAGCAATCAGCCCCAGCATTTT.

The gene calls are TRBV28 and TRBJ2-2; weak D call: TRBD2 (6 bases). Trimming took off 6 bases at V and 3 bases at J, with 14 bases between the two ends. Germline V gene sequence: CDR1 MDHEN, CDR2 SYDVKM. The length of the CDR3 is 15 residues. CDR3 residues: CASRTAGRDTGELFF. As DNA, the CDR3 is TGTGCCAGCAGAACGGCGGGGCGCGACACCGGGGAGCTGTTTTTT.

The gene calls are TRBV11-3 and TRBJ2-2; 9 nucleotides align to TRBD2. The germline V gene has CDR1 SGHNT and CDR2 YENEEA. Losses at the gene ends were 2 bases for V and 4 bases for J; bases not matched to a gene: 5. The length of the CDR3 is 16 residues. CDR3 in DNA: TGTGCCAGCAGCTTATCGGCGGGAGGGGGCACCGGGGAGCTGTTTTTT. Its protein product is CASSLSAGGGTGELFF.

The rearrangement links TRBV14 to TRBJ2-1, with 9 bases identical to TRBD1. J was trimmed by 0 bases and V by 4 bases; bases with no gene match: 1. CDR3 length equals 15 residues. Germline V gene data show CDR1 as SGHDN and CDR2 as FVKESK. DNA for the CDR3: TGTGCCAGCAGCCCGACAGGGGGCTCCTACAATGAGCAGTTCTTC. It encodes CASSPTGGSYNEQFF.

V usage is TRBV28 and J usage is TRBJ1-1; D is ambiguous. Trimming removed 3 bases at V and 1 base at J, with 6 bases between. The CDR3 sequence is 13 residues long. Germline CDR1 is MDHEN and CDR2 is SYDVKM. CDR3 amino acids: CASSFPRNTEAFF. The CDR3 DNA is TGTGCCAGCAGTTTCCCCCGGAACACTGAAGCTTTCTTT.

The chain employs TRBV7-6 and TRBJ1-3, with TRBD1 matching 7 bases. CDR1 SGHVS and CDR2 FNYEAQ come from the germline V gene. The trim removed 4 bases at V and 3 bases at J, leaving 9 bases unmatched. The CDR3 contains 16 residues. In DNA form, the CDR3 reads TGTGCCAGCAGCTCCATAACAGGGGCATTTGGAAACACCATATATTTT. As protein: CASSSITGAFGNTIYF.

The V call is TRBV2, the J call TRBJ2-2; weak D call: TRBD1 (5 bases). CDR1 is SNHLY, CDR2 FYNNEI, per germline. V lost 6 bases to trimming and J lost 3 bases, with 8 bases between them. This CDR3 spans 13 amino acids. CDR3 coding DNA: TGTGCCAGCAGCCCACAGGACACCGGGGAGCTGTTTTTT. Translated: CASSPQDTGELFF.

The V gene is TRBV9, the J gene TRBJ1-2; D unresolved. Germline CDR1 is SGDLS and CDR2 is YYNGEE. This CDR3 region has 14 residues. V lost 3 bases and J 7 bases, leaving 16 bases between the germline ends. In DNA, the CDR3 is TGTGCCAGCAGCGCCCATCCTGATGCAGGTGGCTACACCTTC. It is translated as CASSAHPDAGGYTF.

The V call is TRBV5-4, the J call TRBJ2-5, with a tentative D call TRBD2 (5 bases). The CDR3 spans 11 residues. Germline CDR1 and CDR2: SGHNT and YYREEE (reference sequence). V was shortened by 6 bases and J by 4 bases, with 7 bases between the two germline ends. For the CDR3, the DNA is TGTGCCAGCACTAGCTCAGAGACCCAGTACTTC. Encoded protein: CASTSSETQYF.